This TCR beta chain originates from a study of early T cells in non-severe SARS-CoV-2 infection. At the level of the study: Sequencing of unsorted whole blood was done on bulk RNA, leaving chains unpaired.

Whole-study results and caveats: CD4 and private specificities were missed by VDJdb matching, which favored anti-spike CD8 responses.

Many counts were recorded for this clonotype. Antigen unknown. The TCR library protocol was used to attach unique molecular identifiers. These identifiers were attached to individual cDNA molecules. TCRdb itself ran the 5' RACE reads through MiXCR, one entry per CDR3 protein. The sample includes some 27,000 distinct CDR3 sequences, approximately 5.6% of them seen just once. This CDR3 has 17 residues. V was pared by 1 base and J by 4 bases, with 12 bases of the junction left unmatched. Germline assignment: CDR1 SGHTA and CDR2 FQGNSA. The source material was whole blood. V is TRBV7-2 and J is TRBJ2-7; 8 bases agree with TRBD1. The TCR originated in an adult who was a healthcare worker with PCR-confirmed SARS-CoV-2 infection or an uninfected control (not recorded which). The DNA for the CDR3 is TGTGCCAGCAGCTTAGGAAGGGACAGGCGTACTTTATACGAGCAGTACTTC. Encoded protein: CASSLGRDRRTLYEQYF.